A single sample gave rise to the 31 T cell receptor beta chains below, sequenced in a study of long-term antiretroviral therapy in people with HIV. Researchers ran immunoSEQ v3.0 at survey level. Only in-frame clones appear in the TCRdb table, and some are missing; sequencing was by immunoSEQ multiplex PCR. The repertoire holds about 28,000 clones, with approximately 80% as singletons. The specimen was unsorted PBMCs, collected 3 years after starting antiretroviral therapy. The receptors derive from a man in his forties with HIV.

V usage is TRBV6-5 and J usage is TRBJ2-7, with 9 bases fitting TRBD2. The CDR3 extends over 16 amino acids. Per the germline V gene, CDR1 is MNHEY and CDR2 is SVGAGI. With V trimmed by 0 bases and J by 6 bases, 9 bases remained unmatched. In nucleotides, the CDR3 is TGTGCCAGCAGTTACTCTCCTAGCGGGAACTCTGGCGAGCAGTACTTC. Translation: CASSYSPSGNSGEQYF.

The rearrangement links TRBV4-2 to TRBJ2-5, with 8 nucleotides matching TRBD2. CDR1 and CDR2 (germline): LGHNA, YNFKEQ. The CDR3 loop spans 16 amino acids. V lost 1 base and J lost 1; bases outside the gene matches: 5. The CDR3 DNA sequence: TGTGCCAGCAGCCAAGTCCAGCGGGGGACCCAAGAGACCCAGTACTTC. Its protein product is CASSQVQRGTQETQYF.

The sample holds a few counts of this clone. V and J are TRBV10-1 and TRBJ2-3; 7 bases are shared with TRBD2. Germline lookup yields CDR1 WNHNN and CDR2 SYGVQD (reference sequence). V trimming: 2 bases; J trimming: 2 bases; junction bases outside the gene matches: 10. The CDR3 consists of 17 residues. The CDR3 loop is CASSEAQRGLTTDTQYF. For the CDR3, the DNA is TGCGCCAGCAGTGAGGCGCAGCGGGGTCTTACCACAGATACGCAGTATTTT.

The chain is built from TRBV9 and TRBJ2-7; possible D gene TRBD2, 5 bases. This CDR3 region has 14 residues. The V gene lost 2 bases and the J gene lost 2 bases, with 11 bases spanning the gap. Looked up from germline, CDR1 is SGDLS and CDR2 is YYNGEE. The CDR3 here is CASSVSSRTYEQYF. CDR3 DNA: TGTGCCAGCAGCGTCTCTAGCCGCACCTACGAGCAGTACTTC. Complete variable domain (other parts from reference TRBV9 and TRBJ2-7): DSGVTQTPKHLITATGQRVTLRCSPRSGDLSVYWYQQSLDQGLQFLIQYYNGEERAKGNILERFSAQQFPDLHSELNLSSLELGDSALYFCASSVSSRTYEQYFGPGTRLTVT.

The rearrangement links TRBV6-4 to TRBJ1-1, with D unclear. CDR3 length: 16 residues. V dropped 6 bases and J dropped 0 bases, with 17 bases sitting between them. Germline CDR1 reads MRHNA; CDR2 reads SNTAGT. CDR3 nucleotide sequence: TGTGCCAGCAGCTCCGACGGGGTTCCGTTGAACACTGAAGCTTTCTTT. This codes for CASSSDGVPLNTEAFF.

V and J are TRBV7-7 and TRBJ2-1; 8 bases agree with TRBD2. The CDR3 covers 15 residues. The trim removed 6 bases at V and 1 base at J, leaving 5 bases unmatched. Per the germline V gene, CDR1 is SSHAT and CDR2 is FNYEAQ (reference sequence). CDR3 sequence: CASSPTSGSYNEQFF. The DNA for the CDR3 is TGTGCCAGCAGTCCTACTAGCGGTTCCTACAATGAGCAGTTCTTC. The variable domain in full, with the rest retrieved from reference TRBV7-7 and TRBJ2-1, is GAGVSQSPRYKVTKRGQDVTLRCDPISSHATLYWYQQALGQGPEFLTYFNYEAQPDKSGLPSDRFSAERPEGSISTLTIQRTEQRDSAMYRCASSPTSGSYNEQFFGPGTRLTVL.

The chain is built from TRBV7-2 and TRBJ2-7; 7 bases are a match to TRBD2. The V gene's germline CDR1 is SGHTA and CDR2 FQGNSA. V lost 1 base and J lost 0; bases outside the gene matches: 12. The CDR3 length is 18 residues. Written as DNA, the CDR3 is TGTGCCAGCAGCTTAGTCGGGGGTTACGGGGGGAGCTCCTACGAGCAGTACTTC. Amino acid sequence: CASSLVGGYGGSSYEQYF.

The J gene is TRBJ1-2, the V gene TRBV7-9, with TRBD1 matching 9 bases. Germline assignment: CDR1 SEHNR and CDR2 FQNEAQ (reference sequence). The V and J ends lost 5 bases and 7 bases, in that order; junction bases with no gene match: 5. This CDR3 region has 13 residues. The CDR3 is CASSTGGEGGYTF. CDR3 in DNA: TGTGCCAGCAGCACAGGGGGCGAGGGTGGCTACACCTTC.

Here the CDR3 reads CASSVVAGSETQYF. The CDR3 DNA sequence: TGTGCCAGTAGTGTGGTAGCGGGTAGTGAGACCCAGTACTTC. The J gene is TRBJ2-5, the V gene TRBV19; 7 positions match TRBD2. J lost 5 bases, V lost 5 bases, and 8 bases had no gene match. The CDR3 is made up of 14 amino acids. Germline lookup yields CDR1 LNHDA and CDR2 SQIVND (reference sequence).

This clone has a single count. This chain joins TRBV5-1 and TRBJ2-1, with 8 positions matching TRBD2. Trimming removed 5 bases from V and 7 bases from J; junction bases left unmatched: 8. CDR1 is SGHRS, CDR2 YFSETQ, per germline. The CDR3 has 14 amino acids. Written as DNA, the CDR3 is TGCGCCAGCAGACGCGGACTAGCTCCAAATGAGCAGTTCTTC. Amino acid sequence: CASRRGLAPNEQFF.

The rearrangement uses TRBV5-4 and TRBJ2-2, with D tentatively TRBD2 (6 bases). Germline V gene data show CDR1 as SGHNT and CDR2 as YYREEE (reference sequence). The CDR3 spans 14 residues. The V end lost 4 bases, the J end lost 7 bases, and 14 bases lay between the germline ends. This CDR3 is CASSHQRVGGELFF. The CDR3 DNA reads as TGTGCCAGCAGCCACCAGCGGGTGGGCGGGGAGCTGTTTTTT.

V gene TRBV15 combines with J gene TRBJ1-5; D unresolved. CDR3 length equals 15 residues. The V and J ends lost 0 bases and 2 bases respectively, with 8 bases between them. Germline V gene lookup returns CDR1 LNHNV and CDR2 YYDKDF (reference sequence). CDR3 nucleotide sequence: TGTGCCACCAGCAGAGACAGGTTAGGCAATCAGCCCCAGCATTTT. This codes for CATSRDRLGNQPQHF. Variable domain in full (rest from reference TRBV15 and TRBJ1-5): DAMVIQNPRYQVTQFGKPVTLSCSQTLNHNVMYWYQQKSSQAPKLLFHYYDKDFNNEADTPDNFQSRRPNTSFCFLDIRSPGLGDTAMYLCATSRDRLGNQPQHFGDGTRLSIL.

The V and J genes are TRBV4-3 and TRBJ2-7, with TRBD2 matching over 8 bases. J lost 5 bases, V lost 0 bases, and 12 bases had no gene match. This CDR3 has 17 residues. Germline lookup yields CDR1 LGHNA and CDR2 YSLEER. CDR3 amino acids: CASSQDRSGSYKNEQYF. In DNA form, the CDR3 reads TGCGCCAGCAGCCAAGATCGGAGCGGGAGTTACAAAAACGAGCAGTACTTC.

V gene TRBV6-4 combines with J gene TRBJ1-2, with D uncertain. From germline, CDR1 is MRHNA and CDR2 SNTAGT. V was clipped by 0 bases and J by 4 bases, with 12 bases between them. There are 15 residues in the CDR3. CDR3 bases: TGTGCCAGCAGTGACTCAACGGTTACTCTCTATGGCTACACCTTC. As protein: CASSDSTVTLYGYTF.

The V and J genes are TRBV27 and TRBJ1-5; D uncertain. CDR3 length: 15 amino acids. V was cut by 2 bases and J by 2 bases, with 10 bases left in between. CDR1 and CDR2 (germline): MNHEY, SMNVEV (reference sequence). The CDR3 DNA reads TGTGCCAGCAGTTTAGGCAGTATCGGCAATCAGCCCCAGCATTTT. This translates into CASSLGSIGNQPQHF.

CDR3 loop: CASSIAGTGSNQPQHF. CDR3 coding DNA: TGTGCCAGTAGTATAGCCGGGACAGGGAGCAATCAGCCCCAGCATTTT. This chain connects TRBV19 to TRBJ1-5; 9 positions agree with TRBD1. Germline V lookup: CDR1 LNHDA, CDR2 SQIVND (reference sequence). The CDR3 has 16 amino acids. With V trimmed by 1 base and J by 1 base, 2 bases remained unmatched.

The chain has TRBV10-2 and TRBJ2-3; no definite D call. The germline CDR1 and CDR2 sequences are WSHSY and SAAADI. V lost 9 bases and J 2 bases, leaving 6 bases between the germline ends. The CDR3 totals 11 residues. The CDR3 reads CASGPTDTQYF. The CDR3 DNA sequence: TGCGCCAGTGGGCCCACAGATACGCAGTATTTT.

The J gene is TRBJ2-1, the V gene TRBV7-3; 9 bases fit TRBD2. V was clipped by 1 base and J by 2 bases; unmatched bases: 6. The V gene's germline CDR1 is SGHTA and CDR2 FQGTGA. The CDR3 runs 17 residues. The CDR3 sequence: CASSLMASGAPYNEQFF. The CDR3 bases are TGTGCCAGCAGCTTAATGGCTAGCGGGGCACCCTACAATGAGCAGTTCTTC.

This chain uses TRBV20-1 with TRBJ2-7; no definite D call. The CDR3 extends over 11 amino acids. V was clipped by 6 bases and J by 6 bases, with 12 bases between them. Germline V gene sequence: CDR1 DFQATT, CDR2 SNEGSKA (reference sequence). This CDR3 is CSAYASAEQYF. CDR3 coding DNA: TGCAGTGCCTACGCGAGTGCCGAGCAGTACTTC.

This chain joins TRBV5-1 and TRBJ2-3, with D maybe TRBD1 (6 bases). This CDR3 has 14 residues. Deletions cut 4 bases from V and 0 bases from J, with 9 bases between. Germline V gene sequence: CDR1 SGHRS, CDR2 YFSETQ. CDR3 protein: CASSLGQSTDTQYF. The CDR3 DNA sequence: TGCGCCAGCAGCCTAGGACAGAGCACAGATACGCAGTATTTT.

The chain couples TRBV5-4 to TRBJ2-3, with D unclear. V was trimmed by 4 bases and J by 3 bases, leaving 9 bases between them. The CDR3 has 13 residues. Germline CDR1 and CDR2: SGHNT and YYREEE (reference sequence). As DNA, the CDR3 is TGTGCCAGCAGCCCCTGGTTGACAGATACGCAGTATTTT. It codes for CASSPWLTDTQYF.

The V gene is TRBV10-2, the J gene TRBJ2-1, with D uncertain. The germline CDR1 and CDR2 sequences are WSHSY and SAAADI. Trimming stripped 4 bases from V and 6 bases from J, with 13 bases between. The CDR3 has 14 amino acids. As DNA, the CDR3 is TGCGCCAGCAGTGCGGTTCAAGTTACCAATGAGCAGTTCTTC. It translates to CASSAVQVTNEQFF.

The genes are TRBV5-6 and TRBJ2-7; D may be TRBD1 (6 bases). Germline-derived CDR1 and CDR2 are SGHDT and YYEEEE. V dropped 1 base and J dropped 2 bases, with 10 bases sitting between them. CDR3 length: 14 residues. Here the CDR3 DNA reads TGTGCCAGCAGCTTGTGGCCAGGGGCCTACGAGCAGTACTTC. Protein: CASSLWPGAYEQYF.

The V call is TRBV7-9, the J call TRBJ2-3, with D perhaps TRBD1 (6 bases). V was trimmed by 11 bases and J by 0 bases, leaving 12 bases between them. The CDR3 length is 13 residues. Germline V CDR1 and CDR2: SEHNR, FQNEAQ (reference sequence). CDR3 sequence (DNA): TGTGCCTCCGGGACAACTAGCACAGATACGCAGTATTTT. Protein sequence: CASGTTSTDTQYF.

This clone turned up a few times. This chain uses TRBV28 with TRBJ2-7, with D perhaps matching TRBD1 or TRBD2 (5 bases each). Trimming left V 2 bases short and J 7 bases short, with 9 bases between. Germline V gene data show CDR1 as MDHEN and CDR2 as SYDVKM. The CDR3 has 12 residues. The CDR3 coding sequence is TGTGCCAGCAGTTTAGGGGGAATTGAGCAGTACTTC. Translating gives CASSLGGIEQYF.

The chain combines TRBV7-2 with TRBJ2-7; D uncertain. V was pared by 1 base and J by 6 bases, with 13 bases between. The V gene's germline CDR1 is SGHTA and CDR2 FQGNSA. CDR3 length: 14 amino acids. The CDR3 sequence is CASSLGVSRPEQYF. In nucleotides, the CDR3 is TGTGCCAGCAGCTTAGGCGTTAGCCGGCCCGAGCAGTACTTC. Variable domain in full (rest from reference TRBV7-2 and TRBJ2-7): GAGVSQSPSNKVTEKGKDVELRCDPISGHTALYWYRQSLGQGLEFLIYFQGNSAPDKSGLPSDRFSAERTGGSVSTLTIQRTQQEDSAVYLCASSLGVSRPEQYFGPGTRLTVT.

The chain combines TRBV19 with TRBJ1-4; D is ambiguous. The CDR3 has 15 amino acids. Germline CDR1 reads LNHDA; CDR2 reads SQIVND (reference sequence). The V end lost 4 bases, the J end lost 4 bases, and 13 bases lay between the germline ends. CDR3 in amino acids: CASSTSSGFNEKLFF. The CDR3 DNA reads as TGTGCCAGTAGTACTTCGTCGGGGTTTAATGAAAAACTGTTTTTT.

The chain couples TRBV7-3 to TRBJ2-2; a possible D gene is TRBD2 (6 bases). The CDR3 loop spans 16 amino acids. The germline gives CDR1 SGHTA, CDR2 FQGTGA. With 4 bases removed from V and 2 bases from J, the gap between germline ends came to 14 bases. The CDR3 sequence is CASSSPGTANTGELFF. In DNA form, the CDR3 reads TGTGCCAGCAGCTCCCCTGGGACTGCAAACACCGGGGAGCTGTTTTTT. Using reference TRBV7-3 and TRBJ2-2 for the parts outside the CDR3, the full variable domain is GAGVSQTPSNKVTEKGKYVELRCDPISGHTALYWYRQSLGQGPEFLIYFQGTGAADDSGLPNDRFFAVRPEGSVSTLKIQRTERGDSAVYLCASSSPGTANTGELFFGEGSRLTVL.

This clone was detected a few times. The chain employs TRBV2 and TRBJ1-5; D not certain. Trimming shortened V by 6 bases and J by 1 base, and 7 bases separated the two germline ends. The CDR3 is made up of 13 amino acids. Germline V gene sequence: CDR1 SNHLY, CDR2 FYNNEI. CDR3 sequence reads: CASSVESNQPQHF. In nucleotides, the CDR3 is TGTGCCAGCAGCGTGGAGAGCAATCAGCCCCAGCATTTT. The full variable domain, rest sourced from reference TRBV2 and TRBJ1-5, is EPEVTQTPSHQVTQMGQEVILRCVPISNHLYFYWYRQILGQKVEFLVSFYNNEISEKSEIFDDQFSVERPDGSNFTLKIRSTKLEDSAMYFCASSVESNQPQHFGDGTRLSIL.

The gene calls are TRBV7-2 and TRBJ1-3; D not certain. The V and J ends lost 1 base and 6 bases respectively, with 7 bases between them. In germline, CDR1 is SGHTA, CDR2 FQGNSA. The CDR3 is made up of 13 amino acids. DNA of the CDR3: TGTGCCAGCAGCTTAGACGGGGTAAACACCATATATTTT. Translation: CASSLDGVNTIYF.

This chain links TRBV5-4 with TRBJ1-1; D gene uncertain. The germline V and J ends were trimmed by 0 bases and 0 bases, with 6 bases remaining between them. From germline, CDR1 is SGHNT and CDR2 YYREEE (reference sequence). The CDR3 is made up of 14 amino acids. CDR3 sequence (DNA): TGTGCCAGCAGCTTGGCGGGTATGAACACTGAAGCTTTCTTT. Translation gives CASSLAGMNTEAFF.